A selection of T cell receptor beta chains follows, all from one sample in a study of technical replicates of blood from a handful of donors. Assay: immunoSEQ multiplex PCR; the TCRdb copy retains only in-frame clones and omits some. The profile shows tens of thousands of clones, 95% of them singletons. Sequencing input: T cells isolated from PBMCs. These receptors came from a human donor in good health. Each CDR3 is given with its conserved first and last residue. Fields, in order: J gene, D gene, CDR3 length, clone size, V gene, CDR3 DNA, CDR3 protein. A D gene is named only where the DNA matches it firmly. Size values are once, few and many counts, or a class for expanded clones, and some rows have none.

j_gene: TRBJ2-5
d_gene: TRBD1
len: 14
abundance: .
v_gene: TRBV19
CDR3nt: TGTGCCAGTAGTACGGGGACAGTTGTGGAGACCCAGTACTTC
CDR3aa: CASSTGTVVETQYF

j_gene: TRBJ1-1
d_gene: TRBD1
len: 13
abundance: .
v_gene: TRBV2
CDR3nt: TGTGCCGCAGGGGGCGGCTCCTACACTGAAGCTTTCTTT
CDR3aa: CAAGGGSYTEAFF

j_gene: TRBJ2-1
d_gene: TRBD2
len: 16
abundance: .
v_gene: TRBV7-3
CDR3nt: TGTGCCAGCAGCTTAAGCGGCGGGGGGGCTAATAGTGAGCAGTTCTTC
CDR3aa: CASSLSGGGANSEQFF

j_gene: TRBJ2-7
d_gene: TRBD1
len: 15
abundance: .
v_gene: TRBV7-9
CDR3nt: TGTGCCAGCAGAAGACTACAGGGGAAAAGCTACGAGCAGTACTTC
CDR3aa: CASRRLQGKSYEQYF

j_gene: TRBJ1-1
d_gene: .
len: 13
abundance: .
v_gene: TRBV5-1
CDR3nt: TGCGCCAGCAGCTTGGCGGCAGGCACTGAAGCTTTCTTT
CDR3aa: CASSLAAGTEAFF

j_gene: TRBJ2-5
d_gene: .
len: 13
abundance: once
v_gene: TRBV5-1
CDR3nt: TGCGCCAGCAGTAGACAGGCGCAAGAGACCCAGTACTTC
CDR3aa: CASSRQAQETQYF

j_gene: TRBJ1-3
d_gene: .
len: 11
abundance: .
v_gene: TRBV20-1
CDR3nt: TGCAGTGCTAGGCGAGGAAACACCATATATTTT
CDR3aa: CSARRGNTIYF

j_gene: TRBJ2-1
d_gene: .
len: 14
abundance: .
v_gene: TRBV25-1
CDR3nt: TGTGCCAGCAGTACAGGGTTGGGTTACAATGAGCAGTTCTTC
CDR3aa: CASSTGLGYNEQFF

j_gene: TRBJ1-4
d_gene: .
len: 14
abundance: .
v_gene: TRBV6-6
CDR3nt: TGTGCCAGCAGTACCCGAACGCGTGGTGAAAAACTGTTTTTT
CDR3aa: CASSTRTRGEKLFF

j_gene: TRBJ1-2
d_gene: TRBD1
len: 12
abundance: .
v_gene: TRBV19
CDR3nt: TGTGCCAGTAGTCCAGGGGGAGTTGGCTACACCTTC
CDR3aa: CASSPGGVGYTF

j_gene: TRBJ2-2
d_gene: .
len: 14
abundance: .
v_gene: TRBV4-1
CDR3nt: TGCGCCAGCAGCCCTCCCGGGACATCCGGGGAGCTGTTTTTT
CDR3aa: CASSPPGTSGELFF

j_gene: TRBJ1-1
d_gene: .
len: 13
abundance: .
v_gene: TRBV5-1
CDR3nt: TGCGCCAGCAGCTTGGCGGGGGTTTCTGAAGCTTTCTTT
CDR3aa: CASSLAGVSEAFF

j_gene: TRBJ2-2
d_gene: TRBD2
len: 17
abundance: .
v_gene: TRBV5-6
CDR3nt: TGTGCCAGCAGCTTGGCAGGACTAGCGAGTAACACCGGGGAGCTGTTTTTT
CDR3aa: CASSLAGLASNTGELFF

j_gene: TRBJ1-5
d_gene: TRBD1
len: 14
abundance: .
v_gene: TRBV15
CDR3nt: TGTGCCACCAGCAGTCGGACAGGGCTTCAGCCCCAGCATTTT
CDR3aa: CATSSRTGLQPQHF

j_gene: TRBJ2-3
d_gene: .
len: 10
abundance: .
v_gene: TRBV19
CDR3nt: TGTGCCGCAGGGACAGATACGCAGTATTTT
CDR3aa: CAAGTDTQYF

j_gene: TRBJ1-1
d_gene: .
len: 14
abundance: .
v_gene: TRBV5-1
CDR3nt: TGCGCCAGCAGCTTGAGTCCCGAAGCGGCTGAAGCTTTCTTT
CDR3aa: CASSLSPEAAEAFF

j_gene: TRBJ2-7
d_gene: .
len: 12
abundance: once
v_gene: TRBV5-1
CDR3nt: TGCGCCAGCAGCTTGAGTTTCGGCGAGCAGTACTTC
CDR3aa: CASSLSFGEQYF

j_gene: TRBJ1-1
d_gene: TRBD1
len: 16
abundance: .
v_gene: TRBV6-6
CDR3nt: TGTGCCAGCAGTTACCCACTGGGACAGGAAAACACTGAAGCTTTCTTT
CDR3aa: CASSYPLGQENTEAFF

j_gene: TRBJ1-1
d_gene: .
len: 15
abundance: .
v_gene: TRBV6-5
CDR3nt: TGTGCCAGCAGTTACGAAAGCACGAGGAACACTGAAGCTTTCTTT
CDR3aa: CASSYESTRNTEAFF

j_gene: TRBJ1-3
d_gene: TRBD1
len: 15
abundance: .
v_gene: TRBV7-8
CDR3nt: TGTGCCAGCAGCGGGGGGCAGGGGGCTGGAAACACCATATATTTT
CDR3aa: CASSGGQGAGNTIYF

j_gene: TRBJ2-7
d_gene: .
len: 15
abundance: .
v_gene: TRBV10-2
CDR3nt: TGCGCCAGCAGTGTACCGCCCCAGGGGCTCGACGAGCAGTACTTC
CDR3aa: CASSVPPQGLDEQYF

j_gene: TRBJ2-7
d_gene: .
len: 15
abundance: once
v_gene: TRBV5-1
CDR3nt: TGCGCCAGCAGCGCCAGGGGTGGGAGCTCCTACGAGCAGTACTTC
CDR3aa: CASSARGGSSYEQYF

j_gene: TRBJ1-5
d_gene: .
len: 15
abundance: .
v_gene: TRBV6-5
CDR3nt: TGTGCCAGCAGTTACAACGTAACGCACAGGGTTTACCAGCATTTT
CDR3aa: CASSYNVTHRVYQHF

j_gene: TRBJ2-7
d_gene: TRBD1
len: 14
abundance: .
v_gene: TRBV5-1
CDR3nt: TGCGCCAGCAGCTTGGGGGACAGGGGCCACGAGCAGTACTTC
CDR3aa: CASSLGDRGHEQYF

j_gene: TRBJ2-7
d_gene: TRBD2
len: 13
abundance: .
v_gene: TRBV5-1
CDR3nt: TGCGCCAGCAGCTACCGACTAGCAGACGAGCAGTACTTC
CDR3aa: CASSYRLADEQYF

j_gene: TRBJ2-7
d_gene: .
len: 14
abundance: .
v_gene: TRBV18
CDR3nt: TGTGCCAGCTCATCAAACAGGGACTCCTACGAGCAGTACTTC
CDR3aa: CASSSNRDSYEQYF

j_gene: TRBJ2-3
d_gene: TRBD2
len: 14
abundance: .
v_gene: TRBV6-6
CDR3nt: TGTGCCAGCAGCGCGGGGGGGCTATCGGATACGCAGTATTTT
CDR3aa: CASSAGGLSDTQYF

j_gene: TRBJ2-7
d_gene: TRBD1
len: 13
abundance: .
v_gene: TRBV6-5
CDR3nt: TGTGCCAGCAGTTTAGGACAGGGCTACGAGCAGTACTTC
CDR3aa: CASSLGQGYEQYF

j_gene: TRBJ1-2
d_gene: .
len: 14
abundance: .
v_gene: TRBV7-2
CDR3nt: TGTGCCAGCAGACGACTCGGGGTAGTCCATGGCTACACCTTC
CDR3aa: CASRRLGVVHGYTF

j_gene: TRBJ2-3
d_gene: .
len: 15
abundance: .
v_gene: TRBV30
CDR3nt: TGTGCCTGGACGATAAGGGGGTCCCGCACAGATACGCAGTATTTT
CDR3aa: CAWTIRGSRTDTQYF

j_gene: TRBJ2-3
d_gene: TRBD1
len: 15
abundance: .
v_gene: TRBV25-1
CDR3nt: TGTGCCAGCACCCATGACAGGGCCCTCACAGATACGCAGTATTTT
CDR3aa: CASTHDRALTDTQYF

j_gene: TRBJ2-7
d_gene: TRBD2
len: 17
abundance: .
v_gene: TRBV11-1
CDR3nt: TGTGCCAGCAGCTTAAGAACTAGCGGCTATAGCTCCTACGAGCAGTACTTC
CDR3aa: CASSLRTSGYSSYEQYF

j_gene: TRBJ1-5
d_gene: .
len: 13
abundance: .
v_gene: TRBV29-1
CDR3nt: TGCAGCGTTGCACAGGGCGATAACCAGCCCCAGCATTTT
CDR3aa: CSVAQGDNQPQHF

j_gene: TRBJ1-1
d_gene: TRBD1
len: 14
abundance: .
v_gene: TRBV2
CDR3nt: TGTGCCAGCAGTGCCGGGACAGGGCACACTGAAGCTTTCTTT
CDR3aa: CASSAGTGHTEAFF

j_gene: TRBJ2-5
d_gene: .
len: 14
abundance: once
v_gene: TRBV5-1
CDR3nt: TGCGCCAGCAGCTGGGGGACATATCAAGAGACCCAGTACTTC
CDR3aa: CASSWGTYQETQYF

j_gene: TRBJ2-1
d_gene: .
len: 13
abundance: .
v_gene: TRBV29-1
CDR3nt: TGCAGCGTTGAAGATTCCGACACCGGTGAGCAGTTCTTC
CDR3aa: CSVEDSDTGEQFF

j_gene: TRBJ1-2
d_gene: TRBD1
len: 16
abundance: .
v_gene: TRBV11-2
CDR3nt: TGTGCCAGCAGCTGGGAAGGGGGCTTAGCTAACTATGGCTACACCTTC
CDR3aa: CASSWEGGLANYGYTF

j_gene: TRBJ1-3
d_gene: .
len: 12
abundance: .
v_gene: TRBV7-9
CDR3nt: TGTGCCAGCAGCTTTATATCAGACACCATATATTTT
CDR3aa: CASSFISDTIYF

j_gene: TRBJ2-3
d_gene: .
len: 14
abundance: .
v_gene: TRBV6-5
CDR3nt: TGTGCCAGCATTGGCAGGATTCCTTTCGATACGCAGTATTTT
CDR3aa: CASIGRIPFDTQYF